Shown below are 10 T cell receptor beta chains from a single sample sequenced in a study of blood T cells in healthy people across ages. Using a J-beta primer mix together with a sample-barcoded 5' primer, a second PCR was run for roughly 6 to 12 cycles. TCRdb passed the 5' RACE reads through MiXCR, listing each CDR3 protein once. This sample carries about 1.6 million distinct CDR3 sequences, almost 35% of them seen once, and the ten largest clones take roughly 12%. The sample was blood. These receptors were obtained from a young woman in good health.

CDR3 in amino acids: CATSRDTGTGHQETQYF. The CDR3 nucleotides read TGTGCCACCAGCAGAGATACCGGGACAGGACACCAAGAGACCCAGTACTTC. The chain uses TRBV15 and TRBJ2-5; 8 bases align to TRBD1. This CDR3 contains 17 residues. V was clipped by 0 bases and J by 0 bases; unmatched bases: 6. Germline-derived CDR1 and CDR2 are LNHNV and YYDKDF (reference sequence).

The V call is TRBV5-1, the J call TRBJ2-5, with D perhaps TRBD1 or TRBD2 (5 bases each). The CDR3 runs 13 residues. Germline V gene sequence: CDR1 SGHRS, CDR2 YFSETQ. Trimming removed 4 bases from V and 11 bases from J, with 18 bases in between. CDR3 DNA: TGCGCCAGCAGCCCCAGTGTCCAGGGAGAGCAGTACTTC. This codes for CASSPSVQGEQYF. The full variable domain, in which reference TRBV5-1 and TRBJ2-5 provide the parts outside the CDR3, is KAGVTQTPRYLIKTRGQQVTLSCSPISGHRSVSWYQQTPGQGLQFLFEYFSETQRNKGNFPGRFSGRQFSNSRSEMNVSTLELGDSALYLCASSPSVQGEQYFGPGTRLLVL.

This clonotype was observed a handful of times. V usage is TRBV4-2 and J usage is TRBJ2-3; no clear D. Looked up from germline, CDR1 is LGHNA and CDR2 is YNFKEQ. V dropped 1 base and J dropped 0 bases, with 11 bases sitting between them. There are 16 residues in the CDR3. The CDR3 DNA reads as TGTGCCAGCAGCCAAGTGTCAAGCGCTAGCACAGATACGCAGTATTTT. It is translated as CASSQVSSASTDTQYF.

The chain has TRBV9 and TRBJ2-3, with D possibly matching TRBD2 (6 bases). The CDR3 has 15 residues. Trimming stripped 4 bases from V and 2 bases from J, with 14 bases between. Germline V gene data show CDR1 as SGDLS and CDR2 as YYNGEE. Written as DNA, the CDR3 is TGTGCCAGCAGCCGCCGGGCGGGAATCACAGATACGCAGTATTTT. It codes for CASSRRAGITDTQYF.

The genes are TRBV11-2 and TRBJ2-1, with D tentatively TRBD1 (5 bases). This CDR3 contains 16 residues. Germline loops: CDR1 SGHAT, CDR2 FQNNGV. The germline V and J ends were trimmed by 5 bases and 0 bases, with 14 bases remaining between them. Written as DNA, the CDR3 is TGTGCCAGCAGCACTCGAAGGGGAAGCTCCTACAATGAGCAGTTCTTC. Translating it yields CASSTRRGSSYNEQFF.

The rearrangement uses TRBV4-1 and TRBJ1-6; D possibly corresponds to TRBD1 (5 bases). CDR1 and CDR2 (germline): MGHRA, YSYEKL. CDR3 length: 15 residues. V lost 1 base and J 10 bases, leaving 14 bases between the germline ends. CDR3 sequence: CASSQVGETGSPLHF. In nucleotides, the CDR3 is TGCGCCAGCAGCCAAGTAGGGGAAACGGGATCACCCCTCCACTTT.

This clonotype was observed a handful of times. The CDR3 nucleotides read TGTGCCAGCAGCTTAATAGCGACTCCCGATGAGCAGTTCTTC. This codes for CASSLIATPDEQFF. V gene TRBV7-2 combines with J gene TRBJ2-1, with a possible D match to TRBD2 (5 bases). V was clipped by 2 bases and J by 8 bases, with 13 bases between them. The CDR3 contains 14 residues. Germline V gives CDR1 SGHTA, CDR2 FQGNSA.

The chain links TRBV5-1 to TRBJ2-5; D gene uncertain. CDR1 and CDR2 from the germline V gene are SGHRS and YFSETQ. The CDR3 extends over 14 amino acids. V lost 4 bases and J lost 1, with 11 bases in between. The CDR3 DNA is TGCGCCAGCAGCCCGGACGGACCCCAAGAGACCCAGTACTTC. Translating it yields CASSPDGPQETQYF.

The chain couples TRBV19 to TRBJ1-1; D is ambiguous. CDR1 is LNHDA, CDR2 SQIVND, per germline (reference sequence). V was shortened by 10 bases and J by 3 bases, with 15 bases between the two germline ends. This CDR3 comprises 13 residues. In DNA, the CDR3 is TGTGCCACCTCCCTAGTACGTGACACTGAAGCTTTCTTT. Translated: CATSLVRDTEAFF.

As concerns this clonotype: A much larger clone differs from this one at a single base, so this may be a read error. The chain employs TRBV12-3 or TRBV12-4 and TRBJ1-2, with 7 bases matching TRBD1. This CDR3 has 15 amino acids. Trimming took 6 bases from V and 8 from J; bases not matched to a gene: 15. CDR3 residues: CASSLGPRRGGGYTF. As DNA, the CDR3 is TGTGCCAGCAGCCTAGGGCCTCGCAGGGGGGGCGGCTACACCTTC.